Listed here are 30 T cell receptor beta chains from one sample, sequenced in a study of cytomegalovirus exposure and HLA in healthy donors. PCR amplification relied on 60 Vbeta primers (plus 13 Jbeta primers). The method was immunoSEQ multiplex PCR; TCRdb's version includes in-frame clones alone and lacks a portion of them. Found here are 150,000 to 200,000 clones, 84% of them singletons; the top ten hold 5% to 7.5%. The sample consisted of PBMCs. These receptors all come from a man aged 50-60 years in good health and CMV-seropositive.

The J gene is TRBJ1-1, the V gene TRBV7-9; TRBD1 is a possible D gene (5 bases). With 7 bases removed from V and 4 bases from J, the gap between germline ends came to 13 bases. There are 13 residues in the CDR3. Germline assignment: CDR1 SEHNR and CDR2 FQNEAQ (reference sequence). DNA for the CDR3: TGTGCCAGCACTTGGGGGGAAGGCACTGAAGCTTTCTTT. The encoded protein is CASTWGEGTEAFF.

This chain joins TRBV2 and TRBJ2-2; D is possibly TRBD1 (5 bases). Trimming cost V 10 bases and J 6 bases, with 24 bases left between them. Per the germline V gene, CDR1 is SNHLY and CDR2 is FYNNEI. The CDR3 runs to 16 residues. The CDR3 reads CATNTPDSLGPGELFF. CDR3 sequence (DNA): TGTGCCACCAATACACCCGACAGCCTAGGACCCGGGGAGCTGTTTTTT.

The chain combines TRBV5-1 with TRBJ2-3, with D unresolved. Germline CDR1 is SGHRS and CDR2 is YFSETQ. This CDR3 comprises 11 residues. Trimming removed 0 bases at V and 9 bases at J, with 5 bases between. The CDR3 DNA follows: TGCGCCAGCAGCTTGGGTTTAACGCAGTATTTT. This gives the protein CASSLGLTQYF.

The CDR3 region has the DNA TGTGCCAGCACCCCAGGGGGCTCGATGTCTGAAGCTTTCTTT. Its translation: CASTPGGSMSEAFF. The genes are TRBV27 and TRBJ1-1; 8 bases are a match to TRBD1. The length of the CDR3 is 14 residues. Trimming cost V 7 bases and J 6 bases; bases outside gene matches: 10. Germline CDR1 reads MNHEY; CDR2 reads SMNVEV (reference sequence).

The sample holds one count of this clone. This chain joins TRBV19 and TRBJ2-3, with D tentatively TRBD2 (5 bases). Germline assignment: CDR1 LNHDA and CDR2 SQIVND (reference sequence). Trimming removed 3 bases from V and 1 base from J, with 11 bases in between. The CDR3 contains 15 residues. The CDR3 here is CASSIRASRTDTQYF. The CDR3 DNA reads as TGTGCCAGTAGTATCCGGGCTAGCCGCACAGATACGCAGTATTTT.

In this sample, this clone turned up once. The chain carries TRBV5-6 and TRBJ2-1, with a weak D call TRBD2 (5 bases). Trimming took off 4 bases at V and 3 bases at J, with 17 bases between the two ends. CDR3 length equals 16 residues. The germline gives CDR1 SGHDT, CDR2 YYEEEE. The CDR3 loop reads CASSPTPGSYYNEQFF. The CDR3 DNA reads TGTGCCAGCAGCCCCACTCCGGGGAGTTACTACAATGAGCAGTTCTTC.

This clone was found a few times. The rearrangement links TRBV7-6 to TRBJ1-5; 9 bases fit TRBD1. CDR3 length: 16 residues. V lost 5 bases, J lost 3 bases, and 8 bases stayed unmatched. From germline, CDR1 is SGHVS and CDR2 FNYEAQ. The CDR3 nucleotides read TGTGCCAGCAGCGAAGAGGGACAGGGTATCAATCAGCCCCAGCATTTT. Its protein is CASSEEGQGINQPQHF.

The chain's CDR3 is CASSPSGTWVQPQHF. DNA of the CDR3: TGTGCCAGCAGCCCCTCGGGGACTTGGGTACAGCCCCAGCATTTT. This chain links TRBV7-8 with TRBJ1-5; perhaps TRBD1 as D (5 bases). Germline assignment: CDR1 SGHVS and CDR2 FQNEAQ. This CDR3 region has 15 residues. V gave up 5 bases and J gave up 7 bases, with 18 bases separating them. Full variable domain (outside the CDR3, taken from reference TRBV7-8 and TRBJ1-5): GAGVSQSPRYKVAKRGQDVALRCDPISGHVSLFWYQQALGQGPEFLTYFQNEAQLDKSGLPSDRFFAERPEGSVSTLKIQRTQQEDSAVYLCASSPSGTWVQPQHFGDGTRLSIL.

This chain joins TRBV9 and TRBJ2-7; no reliable D call. Germline V gene data show CDR1 as SGDLS and CDR2 as YYNGEE. The germline V and J ends were trimmed by 4 bases and 2 bases, with 16 bases remaining between them. The CDR3 runs to 15 residues. The CDR3 coding sequence is TGTGCCAGCAGCCCACCTGGGCCCGCCCCCTACGAGCAGTACGTC. Residues: CASSPPGPAPYEQYV.

The V call is TRBV6-6, the J call TRBJ2-1; 11 bases align to TRBD2. Unmatched junction bases numbered 7, after V lost 5 bases and J lost 4 bases. CDR1 and CDR2 (germline): MNHNY, SVGAGI (reference sequence). This CDR3 has 16 residues. CDR3 loop: CASSIPGLAVYNEQFF. CDR3 sequence (DNA): TGTGCCAGCAGTATCCCGGGACTAGCGGTTTACAATGAGCAGTTCTTC.

The chain is built from TRBV5-1 and TRBJ1-1; D is possibly TRBD1 (5 bases). CDR3 length: 13 residues. Trimming stripped 2 bases from V and 4 bases from J, with 9 bases between. Germline V gene data show CDR1 as SGHRS and CDR2 as YFSETQ. The CDR3: CASSLFGGTEAFF. CDR3 coding DNA: TGCGCCAGCAGCTTATTCGGGGGCACTGAAGCTTTCTTT.

The CDR3 reads CASRDRGPNQPQHF. CDR3 DNA: TGTGCCAGTCGGGACAGGGGCCCGAATCAGCCCCAGCATTTT. The chain recombines TRBV19 with TRBJ1-5; TRBD1 matches at 10 bases. In germline, CDR1 is LNHDA, CDR2 SQIVND (reference sequence). V lost 8 bases and J lost 4; bases outside the gene matches: 5. This CDR3 region has 14 residues.

The rearrangement joins TRBV23-1 to TRBJ2-7; D is undetermined. TRBV23-1 is an ORF, and what it does is uncertain. The V end lost 3 bases, the J end lost 3 bases, and 9 bases lay between the germline ends. This CDR3 has 13 residues. CDR3: CASSHSHSYEQYV. CDR3 bases: TGCGCCAGCAGTCACTCTCATAGCTACGAGCAGTACGTC.

The rearrangement uses TRBV11-3 and TRBJ2-3; 10 nucleotides agree with TRBD2. There are 14 residues in the CDR3. Unmatched junction bases numbered 2, after V lost 4 bases and J lost 4 bases. Per germline, CDR1 SGHNT and CDR2 YENEEA. CDR3 loop: CASSSSGGADTQYF. The CDR3 coding sequence is TGTGCCAGCAGCTCTAGCGGGGGCGCAGATACGCAGTATTTT.

The chain carries TRBV6-5 and TRBJ1-2; D is possibly TRBD1 (5 bases). The V end was cut by 7 bases, the J end by 4 bases, with 19 bases between. The CDR3 spans 15 residues. Germline V gives CDR1 MNHEY, CDR2 SVGAGI. The CDR3: CASNRTPQTLYGYTF. In DNA form, the CDR3 reads TGTGCCAGCAACAGGACCCCGCAGACACTCTATGGCTACACCTTC.

CDR3 bases: TGTGCCAGCCACTCCCCCCTAGCGGGAGGGCGAGAGACCCAGTACTTC. Amino acid sequence: CASHSPLAGGRETQYF. The chain links TRBV5-4 to TRBJ2-5, with TRBD2 matching 12 bases. CDR1 is SGHNT, CDR2 YYREEE, per germline (reference sequence). The CDR3 totals 16 residues. Trimming took 7 bases from V and 4 from J; bases not matched to a gene: 11.

The chain joins TRBV15 to TRBJ2-5; 7 bases are a match to TRBD1. J was trimmed by 1 base and V by 4 bases; bases with no gene match: 3. The CDR3 has 14 amino acids. Germline V lookup: CDR1 LNHNV, CDR2 YYDKDF (reference sequence). The CDR3 coding sequence is TGTGCCACCAGCAAAACAGGGGCCCAAGAGACCCAGTACTTC. It is translated as CATSKTGAQETQYF.

The chain carries TRBV28 and TRBJ1-3; 8 nucleotides match TRBD1. The CDR3 length is 16 residues. Unmatched junction bases numbered 10, after V lost 4 bases and J lost 5 bases. Per the germline V gene, CDR1 is MDHEN and CDR2 is SYDVKM. CDR3: CASSSTIQGVRNTIYF. The CDR3 DNA reads TGTGCCAGCAGTTCGACGATACAGGGGGTTAGAAACACCATATATTTT.

The V and J genes are TRBV6-6 and TRBJ1-1; TRBD1 might be the D (5 bases). CDR1 is MNHNY, CDR2 SVGAGI, per germline (reference sequence). Trimming stripped 2 bases from V and 6 bases from J, with 13 bases between. The CDR3 has 14 amino acids. CDR3 loop: CASSYGRGIAEAFF. The CDR3 nucleotides are TGTGCCAGCAGTTACGGACGGGGGATCGCTGAAGCTTTCTTT.

CDR3 sequence: CASSSNLAGVGETQYF. For the CDR3, the DNA is TGTGCCAGCAGCTCCAATCTAGCGGGAGTTGGGGAGACCCAGTACTTC. The chain joins TRBV5-4 to TRBJ2-5, with 10 positions matching TRBD2. V lost 3 bases and J lost 5; bases outside the gene matches: 10. CDR1 is SGHNT, CDR2 YYREEE, per germline (reference sequence). This CDR3 has 16 residues.

The V gene is TRBV5-1, the J gene TRBJ1-2; D is ambiguous. V lost 0 bases and J 7 bases, leaving 16 bases between the germline ends. Germline V gives CDR1 SGHRS, CDR2 YFSETQ. The length of the CDR3 is 15 residues. The CDR3 nucleotides are TGCGCCAGCAGCTTGGAACTTACCGGGATCGGTGGCTACACCTTC. Protein: CASSLELTGIGGYTF.

The CDR3 spells CASSLGPSSYNEQFF. The CDR3 DNA is TGTGCCAGCAGCTTAGGGCCTTCTAGCTACAATGAGCAGTTCTTC. V is TRBV11-1 and J is TRBJ2-1; no reliable D call. The CDR3 contains 15 residues. The ends were cut back, 1 base at V and 3 bases at J, with 10 bases in the middle. Germline V gives CDR1 SGHAT, CDR2 FQDESV (reference sequence). The entire variable domain, with the rest obtained from reference TRBV11-1 and TRBJ2-1, is as follows: EAEVAQSPRYKITEKSQAVAFWCDPISGHATLYWYRQILGQGPELLVQFQDESVVDDSQLPKDRFSAERLKGVDSTLKIQPAELGDSAMYLCASSLGPSSYNEQFFGPGTRLTVL.

This clone was found a few times. This sequence joins TRBV5-1 and TRBJ2-1; D unresolved. V lost 2 bases and J lost 5, with 14 bases in between. CDR3 length equals 15 residues. The germline V gene has CDR1 SGHRS and CDR2 YFSETQ. The CDR3 DNA sequence: TGCGCCAGCAGCTTCACAGTCATCAAGGACAATGAGCAGTTCTTC. Its translation: CASSFTVIKDNEQFF.

The rearrangement links TRBV7-2 to TRBJ2-2; 8 nucleotides match TRBD2. Per the germline V gene, CDR1 is SGHTA and CDR2 is FQGNSA. The ends lost 5 bases at V and 4 bases at J; junction bases unmatched: 9. The CDR3 has 16 residues. The CDR3 DNA reads TGTGCCAGCAGCCCGAGAGGGCTAGCGGGCACCGGGGAGCTGTTTTTT. Amino acid sequence: CASSPRGLAGTGELFF.

The V and J genes are TRBV9 and TRBJ1-3; TRBD1 is a possible D gene (5 bases). Germline V lookup: CDR1 SGDLS, CDR2 YYNGEE. This CDR3 comprises 17 residues. V was clipped by 4 bases and J by 3 bases, with 20 bases between them. The CDR3 loop reads CASSPPQGPSGGNTIYF. CDR3 coding DNA: TGTGCCAGCAGCCCCCCTCAGGGCCCCTCGGGTGGAAACACCATATATTTT. The full variable domain, its missing parts supplied by reference TRBV9 and TRBJ1-3, is DSGVTQTPKHLITATGQRVTLRCSPRSGDLSVYWYQQSLDQGLQFLIQYYNGEERAKGNILERFSAQQFPDLHSELNLSSLELGDSALYFCASSPPQGPSGGNTIYFGEGSWLTVV.

This clone appeared a few times. The CDR3, as DNA: TGCGCCAGCCGCGACAGGGAAGGAAACTATGGCTACACCTTC. Translated: CASRDREGNYGYTF. This chain connects TRBV5-1 to TRBJ1-2; 7 bases map to TRBD1. With V trimmed by 7 bases and J by 2 bases, 8 bases remained unmatched. CDR3 size: 14 residues. Germline loops: CDR1 SGHRS, CDR2 YFSETQ.

The chain uses TRBV29-1 and TRBJ1-3; D remains ambiguous. From germline, CDR1 is SQVTM and CDR2 ANQGSEA. The CDR3 extends over 14 amino acids. V lost 5 bases and J lost 4, with 15 bases in between. CDR3 DNA sequence: TGCAGCGTTCCTGGAGGACCTGGAGGAAACACCATATATTTT. Translating it yields CSVPGGPGGNTIYF. The full variable domain, its missing parts supplied by reference TRBV29-1 and TRBJ1-3, is SAVISQKPSRDICQRGTSLTIQCQVDSQVTMMFWYRQQPGQSLTLIATANQGSEATYESGFVIDKFPISRPNLTFSTLTVSNMSPEDSSIYLCSVPGGPGGNTIYFGEGSWLTVV.

J is TRBJ1-4 and V is TRBV5-8; TRBD1 matches 10 bases. The CDR3 sequence is 14 residues long. The V gene's germline CDR1 is SGHTS and CDR2 YDEGEE. Losses at the gene ends were 4 bases for V and 8 bases for J; bases not matched to a gene: 5. CDR3 sequence: CASSPRDRGEKLFF. The CDR3, as DNA: TGTGCCAGCAGCCCCCGGGACAGGGGCGAAAAACTGTTTTTT.

This rearrangement joins TRBV5-1 to TRBJ2-7, with unresolved D. The V end lost 0 bases, the J end lost 6 bases, and 10 bases lay between the germline ends. The CDR3 contains 13 residues. Germline values: CDR1 SGHRS, CDR2 YFSETQ. Here the CDR3 reads CASSLDRMVEQYF. The CDR3 DNA follows: TGCGCCAGCAGCTTGGACAGAATGGTCGAGCAGTACTTC.

This clone has only one observation. The chain carries TRBV7-9 and TRBJ2-2; 7 bases agree with TRBD2. The trim removed 1 base at V and 2 bases at J, leaving 4 bases unmatched. In germline, CDR1 is SEHNR, CDR2 FQNEAQ (reference sequence). The CDR3 is made up of 16 amino acids. For the CDR3, the DNA is TGTGCCAGCAGCTTAGGGCTAGCGGAAAACACCGGGGAGCTGTTTTTT. It encodes CASSLGLAENTGELFF. Supplemented by reference TRBV7-9 and TRBJ2-2, the full variable domain reads DTGVSQNPRHKITKRGQNVTFRCDPISEHNRLYWYRQTLGQGPEFLTYFQNEAQLEKSRLLSDRFSAERPKGSFSTLEIQRTEQGDSAMYLCASSLGLAENTGELFFGEGSRLTVL.